This T cell receptor (beta chain) is drawn from a study of T cell responses to AZD1222 COVID-19 vaccine. Worth noting for this clone: No antigen is known for it.

Trimming removed 6 bases at V and 3 bases at J, with 20 bases between. This CDR3 has 16 amino acids. Germline CDR1 and CDR2: MNHEY and SMNVEV (reference sequence). Here immunoSEQ multiplex PCR was the method, and the copy in TCRdb shows in-frame clones only, minus some. The data show 200,000 or so clones, roughly 92% seen once. Study observations and caveats: Compared with day 0, the breadth and depth of the Spike-specific TCR repertoire rose significantly after two doses of AZD1222.

This sequence joins TRBV27 and TRBJ1-1, with a possible D match to TRBD1 (5 bases). This TCR came from an adult who received the AZD1222 COVID-19 vaccine. This sample comprised peripheral blood, obtained 28 days after the second AZD1222 dose. CDR3 loop: CASSIQAGFWDTEAFF. DNA of the CDR3: TGTGCCAGCAGCATCCAAGCAGGGTTTTGGGACACTGAAGCTTTCTTT.